This T cell receptor beta chain was identified during a study of T cell responses to AZD1222 COVID-19 vaccine. Overall study results and limits: Clonal diversity was possibly underestimated, and the donors were mostly white British, with more females. Vaccine-related CD4 TCRs covered spike, predominating at 160-218 and 743-854.

CDR1 is SGHNT and CDR2 is YYREEE in the germline V gene (reference sequence). The V and J ends lost 1 base and 3 bases respectively, with 12 bases between them. The CDR3 is 15 residues long. This clone was observed a handful of times. Its antigen is undetermined. Some clones are missing from TCRdb's copy, which holds only in-frame ones; the method was immunoSEQ multiplex PCR. The table records approximately 150,000 clones, 85% to 95% of them present only once. This specimen consisted of peripheral blood, obtained 28 days after the second AZD1222 dose. The V call is TRBV5-4, the J call TRBJ2-3; weak D call: TRBD1 (6 bases). This sequence was found in an adult who received the AZD1222 COVID-19 vaccine. The CDR3 DNA follows: TGTGCCAGCAGCTTGTCGACAGGTAGTACAGATACGCAGTATTTT. This translates into CASSLSTGSTDTQYF.